This note documents a single T cell receptor (beta chain) sequence. The target antigen is unknown. Samples underwent the assay at deep level. Several immunoSEQ 96-well plates shared each subset's DNA, each plate a replicate. Clones were read by immunoSEQ multiplex PCR, and TCRdb kept only the in-frame ones, dropping some. The table includes over a million clones, roughly 96% detected once. Germline V lookup: CDR1 SGHKS, CDR2 YYEKEE (reference sequence). This CDR3 is 16 amino acids long. The trim removed 4 bases at V and 6 bases at J, leaving 13 bases unmatched. This entry belongs to a study of shared clonotypes between healthy human individuals. Broader study findings: Memory subsets generally showed lower estimated richness than naive subsets. Relative to their counterparts shared across all four donors, non-shared clonotypes exhibited diminished generation probabilities.

Sequencing was done on a sample of naive CD4+ T cells sorted from blood. Subset described: CD45RA+ positively selected. The origin of this receptor is a man younger than 40 in good health. J is TRBJ2-1 and V is TRBV5-5; 7 positions agree with TRBD1. CDR3 loop: CASSHRGVHPSNEQFF. CDR3 DNA: TGTGCCAGCAGCCACAGGGGCGTGCATCCCAGCAATGAGCAGTTCTTC.